The 32 T cell receptor beta chains below were found in one sample sequenced in a study of T cells after yellow fever vaccination. TCRdb reprocessed the 5' RACE reads via MiXCR and lists one record per CDR3 protein. This table holds under 300,000 distinct CDR3 sequences, about 7% found once. Specimen: CD4+ T cells sorted from PBMCs, collected 15 days after the yellow fever booster vaccination. All receptors derive from a man aged 25-40 years who received the YFV17D yellow fever vaccine.

The chain uses TRBV7-2 and TRBJ2-1; TRBD2 is a possible D gene (6 bases). V was cut by 7 bases and J by 2 bases, with 15 bases left in between. The CDR3 consists of 15 residues. Germline V gene data show CDR1 as SGHTA and CDR2 as FQGNSA. The CDR3 coding sequence is TGTGCCAGCAAGGTCGAGGCGGGGACCTACAATGAGCAGTTCTTC. Amino acids: CASKVEAGTYNEQFF.

This clonotype showed up many times. The chain is built from TRBV11-3 and TRBJ2-3; no firm D call. Trimming cost V 5 bases and J 1 base, with 10 bases left between them. This CDR3 is 14 amino acids long. Per germline, CDR1 SGHNT and CDR2 YENEEA. The CDR3 DNA reads TGTGCCAGCAGCCCCGGTTGGGGCACAGATACGCAGTATTTT. Its translation: CASSPGWGTDTQYF.

In this sample, this clonotype turned up many times. The chain combines TRBV10-3 with TRBJ2-1; 11 bases align to TRBD2. CDR1 is ENHRY, CDR2 SYGVKD, per germline. CDR3 size: 15 residues. J was trimmed by 7 bases and V by 5 bases; bases with no gene match: 7. The CDR3 sequence: CAISLAGGPGNEQFF. The CDR3 region has the DNA TGTGCCATCAGTTTAGCGGGAGGGCCGGGTAATGAGCAGTTCTTC.

The chain combines TRBV7-2 with TRBJ2-1, with 7 positions matching TRBD1. The CDR3 consists of 13 residues. V lost 5 bases, J lost 8 bases, and 6 bases stayed unmatched. Germline V gene data show CDR1 as SGHTA and CDR2 as FQGNSA. This CDR3 reads CASSPTGYHEQFF. The CDR3 bases are TGTGCCAGCAGCCCGACAGGGTATCATGAGCAGTTCTTC.

This clonotype was seen a handful of times. This chain links TRBV6-1 with TRBJ2-7; 12 nucleotides agree with TRBD2. The CDR3 is made up of 17 amino acids. With 6 bases clipped from V and 0 bases from J, the junction kept 9 bases outside the gene matches. CDR1 is MNHNS, CDR2 SASEGT, per germline. CDR3 DNA: TGTGCCAGCAGCCAAGTCCGGACTAGCGGGGTCTCCTACGAGCAGTACTTC. This translates into CASSQVRTSGVSYEQYF.

The chain joins TRBV28 to TRBJ2-3, with a tentative D call TRBD1 (7 bases). CDR1 and CDR2 (germline): MDHEN, SYDVKM. The CDR3 totals 17 residues. V lost 8 bases to trimming and J lost 0 bases, with 21 bases between them. In DNA, the CDR3 is TGTGCCAGCCACAGGGGCGCGGGGTTACCTAGCACAGATACGCAGTATTTT. Translating gives CASHRGAGLPSTDTQYF.

Only a few counts were recorded for this clonotype. The J gene is TRBJ2-3, the V gene TRBV5-5; 7 nucleotides line up with TRBD2. CDR1 is SGHKS and CDR2 is YYEKEE in the germline V gene (reference sequence). The CDR3 spans 15 residues. J gave up 1 base and V 3 bases, and 5 bases lay outside the gene matches. The CDR3, as DNA: TGTGCCAGCAGCTGGGGAGGGGTCGGCACAGATACGCAGTATTTT. It yields the protein CASSWGGVGTDTQYF.

The table lists this clonotype with a few counts. This chain links TRBV7-9 with TRBJ2-3; D unclear. The CDR3 is 10 residues long. Germline V CDR1 and CDR2: SEHNR, FQNEAQ (reference sequence). This chain's CDR3 is CTWSTDTQYF. The CDR3 DNA reads TGTACTTGGAGCACAGATACGCAGTATTTT.

This clonotype was found a few times. V usage is TRBV19 and J usage is TRBJ2-5; D gene ambiguous. The CDR3 runs to 15 residues. Trimming stripped 2 bases from V and 1 base from J, with 11 bases between. Germline V gene lookup returns CDR1 LNHDA and CDR2 SQIVND (reference sequence). The CDR3 nucleotides read TGTGCCAGTAGTATATGGGGTGCGGCCCAAGAGACCCAGTACTTC. It translates to CASSIWGAAQETQYF.

In its sample, this clonotype was seen a few times. The rearrangement joins TRBV25-1 to TRBJ2-7; D not resolved. The V end lost 7 bases, the J end lost 2 bases, and 18 bases lay between the germline ends. Germline assignment: CDR1 MGHDK and CDR2 SYGVNS. This CDR3 is built from 15 residues. CDR3 region: CASTPKTGDTYEQYF. For the CDR3, the DNA is TGTGCCAGCACCCCTAAGACTGGGGATACCTACGAGCAGTACTTC.

The chain uses TRBV5-1 and TRBJ1-1; D possibly corresponds to TRBD1 (6 bases). CDR3 length: 16 amino acids. CDR1 SGHRS and CDR2 YFSETQ come from the germline V gene. The V gene lost 4 bases and the J gene lost 0 bases, with 16 bases spanning the gap. CDR3 nucleotide sequence: TGCGCCAGCAGCCCGTATTTCCAGGGGATGAACACTGAAGCTTTCTTT. This translates into CASSPYFQGMNTEAFF.

V gene TRBV9 combines with J gene TRBJ2-3; D is unresolved. The CDR3 runs 15 residues. Germline CDR1 SGDLS, CDR2 YYNGEE. Trimming removed 5 bases from V and 5 bases from J, with 18 bases in between. The CDR3 nucleotides are TGTGCCAGCAGTCATGACGGAACCCGCGGAGATACGCAGTATTTT. It encodes CASSHDGTRGDTQYF.

CDR3 nucleotides: TGTGCCACCAGTGTAGGGACTAGCGTCTACAATGAGCAGTTCTTC. It specifies CATSVGTSVYNEQFF. V and J are TRBV24-1 and TRBJ2-1; 10 bases line up with TRBD2. Germline CDR1 and CDR2: KGHDR and SFDVKD. V shed 5 bases, J shed 3 bases, and the junction held 3 bases outside the gene matches. This CDR3 spans 15 amino acids.

This clonotype has just a few counts. The J gene is TRBJ2-4, the V gene TRBV18; 7 bases are a match to TRBD2. Per the germline V gene, CDR1 is KGHSH and CDR2 is LQKENI. The J segment lost 8 bases and the V segment lost 5 bases, leaving 6 bases of the junction unmatched. The CDR3 extends over 13 amino acids. The CDR3 region is CASSEKREDIQYF. The CDR3 DNA sequence: TGTGCCAGCTCAGAGAAACGGGAGGACATTCAGTACTTC. The whole variable domain, remainder taken from reference TRBV18 and TRBJ2-4, is NAGVMQNPRHLVRRRGQEARLRCSPMKGHSHVYWYRQLPEEGLKFMVYLQKENIIDESGMPKERFSAEFPKEGPSILRIQQVVRGDSAAYFCASSEKREDIQYFGAGTRLSVL.

This clonotype has a count of ten or more. The chain recombines TRBV20-1 with TRBJ2-5; D gene uncertain. The CDR3 sequence is 11 residues long. Trimming shortened V by 3 bases and J by 5 bases, and 7 bases separated the two germline ends. Germline CDR1 reads DFQATT; CDR2 reads SNEGSKA (reference sequence). In DNA form, the CDR3 reads TGCAGTGCTAGTTCTGGGGAGACCCAGTACTTC. Amino acid sequence: CSASSGETQYF.

The J gene is TRBJ2-4, the V gene TRBV7-9; 8 nucleotides align to TRBD2. Trimming removed 2 bases from V and 8 bases from J; junction bases left unmatched: 8. Germline CDR1 reads SEHNR; CDR2 reads FQNEAQ (reference sequence). This CDR3 is built from 15 residues. CDR3 region: CASSLPPGGEDIQYF. The CDR3 coding sequence is TGTGCCAGCAGCTTACCCCCGGGGGGGGAAGACATTCAGTACTTC.

This clonotype was detected many times. V and J are TRBV6-8 and TRBJ2-3; 11 bases align to TRBD2. Germline V gene lookup returns CDR1 MNHGY and CDR2 SAAAGT. The CDR3 runs 17 residues. The V gene end was trimmed by 5 bases and the J gene end by 2 bases; junction bases not matched to a gene: 9. The CDR3, as DNA: TGTGCCAGCAGTGATACTAGCGGGAGCCGCAACACAGATACGCAGTATTTT. Translation: CASSDTSGSRNTDTQYF.

This clonotype was seen many times. V gene TRBV7-2 combines with J gene TRBJ2-5, with a possible D match to TRBD1 (5 bases). V dropped 5 bases and J dropped 4 bases, with 17 bases sitting between them. This CDR3 has 15 residues. Germline V gene lookup returns CDR1 SGHTA and CDR2 FQGNSA. In DNA form, the CDR3 reads TGTGCCAGCAGCCCCCGGTGGGAAGGGGCAGAGACCCAGTACTTC. Translation: CASSPRWEGAETQYF.

This clonotype has ten or more counts. The chain carries TRBV20-1 and TRBJ2-3; 14 positions agree with TRBD2. Unmatched junction bases numbered 0, after V lost 3 bases and J lost 4 bases. This CDR3 has 14 residues. CDR1 is DFQATT, CDR2 SNEGSKA, per germline (reference sequence). CDR3 in amino acids: CSARGLAGADTQYF. The CDR3 DNA follows: TGCAGTGCTAGGGGACTAGCGGGAGCAGATACGCAGTATTTT.

This clonotype came up many times. The chain is built from TRBV7-2 and TRBJ2-5; possibly TRBD1 or TRBD2 for D (6 bases each). The CDR3 covers 15 residues. Trimming left V 2 bases short and J 2 bases short, with 12 bases between. Germline V gene data show CDR1 as SGHTA and CDR2 as FQGNSA. Here the CDR3 DNA reads TGTGCCAGCAGCTTACATAGGGGGACTCAAGAGACCCAGTACTTC. It translates to CASSLHRGTQETQYF.

This chain uses TRBV7-9 with TRBJ2-1, with a possible D match to TRBD1 (6 bases). V lost 7 bases, J lost 3 bases, and 13 bases lay in between. The CDR3 totals 14 residues. From germline, CDR1 is SEHNR and CDR2 FQNEAQ (reference sequence). The CDR3 DNA follows: TGTGCCAGCAACATATACAGGGACTACAATGAGCAGTTCTTC. This encodes CASNIYRDYNEQFF. Combining the CDR3 with reference TRBV7-9 and TRBJ2-1 gives the whole variable domain DTGVSQNPRHKITKRGQNVTFRCDPISEHNRLYWYRQTLGQGPEFLTYFQNEAQLEKSRLLSDRFSAERPKGSFSTLEIQRTEQGDSAMYLCASNIYRDYNEQFFGPGTRLTVL.

This clonotype was seen many times. The V and J genes are TRBV2 and TRBJ2-3, with 9 bases identical to TRBD2. The CDR3 sequence is 14 residues long. CDR1 is SNHLY and CDR2 is FYNNEI in the germline V gene. J lost 1 base, V lost 5 bases, and 1 base had no gene match. CDR3 region: CASSWTSGTDTQYF. In nucleotides, the CDR3 is TGTGCCAGCAGTTGGACTAGCGGCACAGATACGCAGTATTTT.

V is TRBV27 and J is TRBJ2-7, with D perhaps matching TRBD1 or TRBD2 (5 bases each). The CDR3 length is 12 residues. Germline V gives CDR1 MNHEY, CDR2 SMNVEV (reference sequence). V shed 8 bases and J shed 3 bases, with 11 bases lying between them. The DNA for the CDR3 is TGTGCCAGCCGGGACGGACTCTACGAGCAGTACTTC. Translated: CASRDGLYEQYF.

This clonotype appeared a single time. The rearrangement joins TRBV5-1 to TRBJ2-2, with TRBD2 matching over 8 bases. The CDR3 sequence is 15 residues long. The V gene end was trimmed by 0 bases and the J gene end by 10 bases; junction bases not matched to a gene: 8. The germline V gene encodes CDR1 SGHRS and CDR2 YFSETQ. In DNA form, the CDR3 reads TGCGCCAGCAGCTTGGCCGGGACTAGTAACGAGGAGCTGTTTTTT. It is translated as CASSLAGTSNEELFF. Filled out from reference TRBV5-1 and TRBJ2-2, the complete variable domain reads KAGVTQTPRYLIKTRGQQVTLSCSPISGHRSVSWYQQTPGQGLQFLFEYFSETQRNKGNFPGRFSGRQFSNSRSEMNVSTLELGDSALYLCASSLAGTSNEELFFGEGSRLTVL.

This clonotype was found a few times. The rearrangement joins TRBV7-3 to TRBJ2-3; possibly TRBD2 for D (6 bases). V lost 6 bases and J lost 4, with 17 bases in between. CDR1 and CDR2 from the germline V gene are SGHTA and FQGTGA. The CDR3 sequence is 15 residues long. The chain's CDR3 is CASSLGGVGSDTQYF. Written as DNA, the CDR3 is TGTGCCAGCAGTTTGGGGGGAGTGGGGTCAGATACGCAGTATTTT.

This clonotype was seen repeatedly, ten times or more. The chain joins TRBV14 to TRBJ2-3; no firm D call. Per germline, CDR1 SGHDN and CDR2 FVKESK. The ends were cut back, 1 base at V and 4 bases at J, with 15 bases in the middle. CDR3 length: 16 amino acids. The CDR3 protein is CASSQGRNMAPDTQYF. CDR3 DNA: TGTGCCAGCAGCCAAGGTCGGAACATGGCCCCAGATACGCAGTATTTT.

The V and J genes are TRBV29-1 and TRBJ1-1; 9 nucleotides line up with TRBD1. J was trimmed by 4 bases and V by 4 bases; bases with no gene match: 1. Per germline, CDR1 SQVTM and CDR2 ANQGSEA. The CDR3 loop spans 12 amino acids. This chain's CDR3 is CSVGGQGTEAFF. The CDR3 nucleotides are TGCAGCGTTGGGGGACAGGGCACTGAAGCTTTCTTT.

The sample holds many counts of this clonotype. The chain links TRBV27 to TRBJ2-3; 11 nucleotides line up with TRBD2. The V gene end was trimmed by 5 bases and the J gene end by 7 bases; junction bases not matched to a gene: 8. The length of the CDR3 is 15 residues. Germline values: CDR1 MNHEY, CDR2 SMNVEV (reference sequence). CDR3 residues: CASSLLAGGGNTQYF. The CDR3 nucleotides are TGTGCCAGCAGTCTCCTAGCGGGAGGCGGCAATACGCAGTATTTT.

This clonotype was seen ten or more times. This chain uses TRBV20-1 with TRBJ2-5; 8 bases match TRBD2. Germline V gene data show CDR1 as DFQATT and CDR2 as SNEGSKA (reference sequence). CDR3 length equals 12 residues. Germline trimming cut 6 bases from V and 5 bases from J; bases unmatched to any gene: 5. The CDR3 DNA reads as TGCAGTGCGAGCGGGAGCGAGGAGACCCAGTACTTC. Residues: CSASGSEETQYF.

The rearrangement joins TRBV5-1 to TRBJ2-1; 10 bases map to TRBD2. The CDR3 is 16 amino acids. Germline values: CDR1 SGHRS, CDR2 YFSETQ. With V trimmed by 1 base and J by 4 bases, 5 bases remained unmatched. The CDR3 region is CASSLIGTSEYNEQFF. CDR3 DNA sequence: TGCGCCAGCAGCTTGATAGGGACTAGCGAGTACAATGAGCAGTTCTTC.

This clonotype was recorded many times. CDR3 in DNA: TGTGCCAGCACTAAAAGAAGGACGGAACTCTCTGGGGCCAACGTCCTGACTTTC. Translated: CASTKRRTELSGANVLTF. The V gene is TRBV6-5, the J gene TRBJ2-6; D ambiguous. Trimming took off 7 bases at V and 0 bases at J, with 19 bases between the two ends. CDR1 is MNHEY, CDR2 SVGAGI, per germline. CDR3 length: 18 amino acids.

V usage is TRBV20-1 and J usage is TRBJ2-7; D is unclear. Germline-derived CDR1 and CDR2 are DFQATT and SNEGSKA (reference sequence). Trimming cost V 2 bases and J 7 bases, with 12 bases left between them. This CDR3 is 12 amino acids long. As DNA, the CDR3 is TGCAGTGCTAGACATAGTAGGGAAGAGCAGTACTTC. The encoded protein is CSARHSREEQYF.